This T cell receptor (beta chain) was sequenced during a study of CXCR3-negative and CXCR3-positive naive CD8 T cells. From germline, CDR1 is SGHTA and CDR2 FQGTGA. CDR3 length: 15 residues. The authors prepared UMI-labeled TRB cDNA libraries by 5' RACE. For each CDR3 protein, TCRdb gives one entry from its re-call of the 5' RACE reads, without DNA. The repertoire table contains about 56,000 distinct CDR3 sequences. This receptor was taken from a human donor in good health. Some clones in this sample may be carry-over from other donors' samples. The chain uses TRBV7-3 and TRBJ2-1; the TRBD1 assignment by TCRdb is unverifiable without DNA. Sequencing was performed on memory CD8+ T cells from blood. The CDR3: CASSFTGQVSDEQFF.